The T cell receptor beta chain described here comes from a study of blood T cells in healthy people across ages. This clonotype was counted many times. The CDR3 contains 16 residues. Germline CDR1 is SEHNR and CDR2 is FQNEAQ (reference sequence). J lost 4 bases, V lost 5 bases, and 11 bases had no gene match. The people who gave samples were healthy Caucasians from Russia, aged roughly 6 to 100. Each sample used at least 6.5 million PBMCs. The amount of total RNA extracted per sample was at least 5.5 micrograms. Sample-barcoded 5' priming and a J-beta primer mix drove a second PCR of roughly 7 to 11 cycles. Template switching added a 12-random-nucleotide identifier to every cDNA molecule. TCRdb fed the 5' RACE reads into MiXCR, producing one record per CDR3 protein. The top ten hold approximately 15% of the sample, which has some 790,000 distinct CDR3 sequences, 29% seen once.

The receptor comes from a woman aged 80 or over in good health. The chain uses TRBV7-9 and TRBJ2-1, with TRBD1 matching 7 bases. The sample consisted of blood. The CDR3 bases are TGTGCCAGCAGCCAGACGACAGGGATAAGTTACAATGAGCAGTTCTTC. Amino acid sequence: CASSQTTGISYNEQFF.